This TCR beta chain was retrieved from a study of T cells in localized non-small cell lung cancer (dated by TCRdb to 2018 to 2021). Context from the whole study: The study examined T cell repertoires in 236 patients with early-stage NSCLC and compared tumors with uninvolved tumor-adjacent lungs. Of the NSCLC patients, roughly 130 were male and roughly 100 were female, and the mean age was about 69 years. The cohort comprised under 250 treatment-naïve NSCLC patients with resected, localized lung tumors.

Study-level results and caveats: Because the study design was exploratory, TCR variables were selected using unadjusted p-values without false-discovery rate correction. Higher blood T cell density associated with longer overall survival, while higher adjacent-lung clonality associated with shorter survival. Uninvolved tumor-adjacent lung showed the highest T cell clonality, higher than tumor, which suggests more focused antigenic responses in the adjacent lung. A median of about 61 of the top 100 tumor clones turned up in the paired uninvolved adjacent lung, and fewer than 35 of those clones also ranked among the top 100 of that same adjacent lung. Because multi-region tumor sequencing was not performed, intratumor heterogeneity could not be ruled out.

A remark on this clone: There is no known antigen for this receptor. The sample holds no much larger clone one base away, and base qualities are not on file.

At diagnosis, tumor, uninvolved tumor-adjacent lung and peripheral blood were collected and then preserved as a mix of FFPE and fresh-frozen material. For TCR repertoire profiling, blood samples were analyzed as peripheral blood mononuclear cells. TCR beta CDR3 regions were sequenced from DNA using the immunoSEQ Assay. Per the source publication's procedure: To compute T cell density, TCR beta template counts were normalized to usable DNA, which was estimated by amplifying housekeeping genes. Richness was estimated using the preseqR package, with extrapolation to 400,000 templates for PBMC samples and to 120,000 templates for tissue samples. Clonality was calculated as one minus Pielou's evenness. To identify tissue-enriched TCRs, differential abundance testing was run on productive amino-acid clonotypes with a minimum total count of 5 and an alpha of 0.1. The Jaccard Index and the Morisita Overlap Index were used to measure how much the repertoires overlapped between compartments. GLIPH grouped TCR beta CDR3s together with public tetramer-defined viral CDR3s, and a viral motif had to include at least three viral sequences and also show V-gene enrichment. As stored in TCRdb, this immuneACCESS dataset retains in-frame rearrangements with V and J assigned. A fraction of the clones does not appear; measured against another copy, unresolved V genes explain less than half of the discrepancy, and the remainder lacks a known reason. V, J and clone size are those of that table, while D and trimming were read from the DNA. This sample holds roughly 40,000 clones; approximately 80% were observed only once. The biggest ten clones account for almost 8% of the sample.

This receptor was identified in a man aged 35 to 69 with stage II lung adenocarcinoma. This specimen consisted of PBMCs, obtained before any cancer treatment.

The CDR3 protein sequence reads: CAWSVLSRREQYF. The DNA sequence is given as TGTGCCTGGAGTGTACTGTCGAGACGCGAGCAGTACTTC. This chain joins TRBV30 to TRBJ2-7, with the D gene not clear enough to name. As encoded in the germline V gene (reference sequence), CDR1 is GTSNPN while CDR2 is SVGIG. Including cysteine and phenylalanine, the CDR3 has 13 amino acids. This entry keeps only the CDR3 DNA: 39 bases, framed from base 1. V lost 0 bases and J lost 6 bases; the stretch between them is 12 bases long.